This T cell receptor (beta chain) appears in the sequencing data of a study of OX40 agonist ivuxolimab in advanced cancers. The CDR3 covers 15 residues. After removal of 4 bases from V and 4 bases from J, the junction contained 10 bases not matched to a gene. Germline V gene data show CDR1 as SGHRS and CDR2 as YFSETQ. The method was immunoSEQ multiplex PCR; TCRdb's version includes in-frame clones alone and lacks a portion of them. The repertoire consists of approximately 86,000 clones, with 90% to 95% occurring once and the leading ten covering roughly 1.1%. The starting material was CD4+ or CD8+ T cells sorted from blood, obtained in a trial of the OX40 agonist ivuxolimab. The V gene is TRBV5-1, the J gene TRBJ1-1; 7 positions match TRBD1. This receptor was taken from an adult with an advanced solid tumor such as melanoma, head and neck, liver or kidney cancer. The CDR3 region is CASSAARQGRTEAFF. CDR3 sequence (DNA): TGCGCCAGCAGCGCGGCTCGACAGGGACGCACTGAAGCTTTCTTT.